This T cell receptor (beta chain) comes out of a study of T cell responses to AZD1222 COVID-19 vaccine. Findings and limits, study-wide: Vaccine-associated CD4 TCRs spanned spike, dominant at 160-218 and 743-854. Clonal diversity was possibly underestimated, and the donors were mostly white British, with more females.

The repertoire was sequenced with immunoSEQ multiplex PCR; TCRdb's copy has only in-frame clones and lacks some. The sample comprises some 130,000 clones, 70% to 90% of which are singletons, and 1.5% to 2% rests with the top ten. The V gene end was trimmed by 3 bases and the J gene end by 4 bases; junction bases not matched to a gene: 5. Germline values: CDR1 DFQATT, CDR2 SNEGSKA (reference sequence). CDR3 length equals 13 residues. With regard to this clone: What it binds is not known.

The TCR originated in an adult in good health. The source was peripheral blood, collected on day 0 of AZD1222 vaccination. J is TRBJ1-2 and V is TRBV20-1; 7 nucleotides line up with TRBD1. CDR3 loop: CSASLDRSYGYTF. DNA for the CDR3: TGCAGTGCTAGTTTGGACAGGAGCTATGGCTACACCTTC.